The 22 T cell receptor beta chains below were found in one sample sequenced in a study of cytomegalovirus exposure and HLA in healthy donors. Use of 60 Vbeta and 13 Jbeta primers characterized the PCR. TCRdb keeps only in-frame clones here, not all; method: immunoSEQ multiplex PCR. The table has under 170,000 clones, around 60% seen once. Material for sequencing was PBMCs. These receptors were taken from a woman aged 55-69 years in good health and CMV-seropositive.

CDR3 in DNA: TGTGCCTCGACAGCCACCATCACAGATACGCAGTATTTT. This gives the protein CASTATITDTQYF. The chain has TRBV7-9 and TRBJ2-3; perhaps TRBD1 as D (5 bases). Per germline, CDR1 SEHNR and CDR2 FQNEAQ (reference sequence). V lost 11 bases and J lost 2, with 14 bases in between. This CDR3 region has 13 residues.

The CDR3 bases are TGTGCCACCGGGGTAAAGTTCAGCTCTGGAAACACCATATATTTT. Translation gives CATGVKFSSGNTIYF. The chain couples TRBV19 to TRBJ1-3; D ambiguous. This CDR3 contains 15 residues. V dropped 10 bases and J dropped 0 bases, with 16 bases sitting between them. Germline CDR1 is LNHDA and CDR2 is SQIVND (reference sequence).

This clone was recorded once. V and J are TRBV5-1 and TRBJ1-6; the D gene is possibly TRBD1 (5 bases). The CDR3 extends over 16 amino acids. Trimming cost V 1 base and J 7 bases, with 15 bases left between them. Germline V gene lookup returns CDR1 SGHRS and CDR2 YFSETQ. The CDR3 reads CASSLTKSGMNSPLHF. CDR3 coding DNA: TGCGCCAGCAGCTTGACCAAGTCAGGGATGAATTCACCCCTCCACTTT. Full variable domain (missing parts from reference TRBV5-1 and TRBJ1-6): KAGVTQTPRYLIKTRGQQVTLSCSPISGHRSVSWYQQTPGQGLQFLFEYFSETQRNKGNFPGRFSGRQFSNSRSEMNVSTLELGDSALYLCASSLTKSGMNSPLHFGNGTRLTVT.

This clone is a singleton in its sample. This specimen includes other DNA sequences encoding the same CDR3. The J gene is TRBJ1-2, the V gene TRBV6-1, with 9 nucleotides matching TRBD1. The CDR3 consists of 15 residues. After removal of 4 bases from V and 1 base from J, the junction contained 4 bases not matched to a gene. Germline values: CDR1 MNHNS, CDR2 SASEGT. In DNA, the CDR3 is TGTGCCAGCAGTGGGGACAGGGACTTTAACTATGGCTACACCTTC. It specifies CASSGDRDFNYGYTF.

The chain combines TRBV12-5 with TRBJ2-3; no reliable D call. CDR3 length: 12 amino acids. The V and J ends lost 2 bases and 5 bases respectively, with 5 bases between them. CDR1 is LGHNT and CDR2 is FRNRAP in the germline V gene. CDR3 DNA sequence: TGTGCTAGTGGTTTGTACTTAGATACGCAGTATTTT. Translating gives CASGLYLDTQYF.

The genes are TRBV7-2 and TRBJ1-1; no clear D gene. Trimming pared 10 bases from V and 2 bases from J, leaving 20 bases between. The CDR3 is 15 amino acids. Germline CDR1 SGHTA, CDR2 FQGNSA. The CDR3 here is CATRVVGGGNTEAFF. DNA of the CDR3: TGTGCCACCCGGGTGGTCGGAGGAGGCAACACTGAAGCTTTCTTT.

The chain links TRBV6-6 to TRBJ2-7; 9 positions agree with TRBD1. The CDR3 loop spans 15 amino acids. The V gene's germline CDR1 is MNHNY and CDR2 SVGAGI (reference sequence). With 5 bases clipped from V and 6 bases from J, the junction kept 11 bases outside the gene matches. CDR3 DNA: TGTGCCAGCAGTCCGGGACAGGGTTTTTTCGGCGAGCAGTACTTC. It translates to CASSPGQGFFGEQYF.

V usage is TRBV27 and J usage is TRBJ2-6, with 7 positions matching TRBD2. V shed 8 bases and J 0 bases; nucleotides not matched to a gene: 13. Germline CDR1 is MNHEY and CDR2 is SMNVEV (reference sequence). The CDR3 extends over 18 amino acids. The CDR3 is CASSPREGRASGANVLTF. CDR3 coding DNA: TGTGCCAGCTCCCCCCGGGAAGGGAGGGCCTCTGGGGCCAACGTCCTGACTTTC. The entire variable domain, with the rest obtained from reference TRBV27 and TRBJ2-6, is as follows: EAQVTQNPRYLITVTGKKLTVTCSQNMNHEYMSWYRQDPGLGLRQIYYSMNVEVTDKGDVPEGYKVSRKEKRNFPLILESPSPNQTSLYFCASSPREGRASGANVLTFGAGSRLTVL.

The gene calls are TRBV29-1 and TRBJ1-1; a weak D match, TRBD1 (5 bases). Trimming pared 7 bases from V and 2 bases from J, leaving 14 bases between. This CDR3 is built from 13 residues. Germline assignment: CDR1 SQVTM and CDR2 ANQGSEA. CDR3: CSGREDGNTEAFF. The CDR3 DNA reads as TGCAGCGGCAGGGAAGACGGAAACACTGAAGCTTTCTTT.

The V gene is TRBV19, the J gene TRBJ2-1, with TRBD1 matching 7 bases. The germline V gene encodes CDR1 LNHDA and CDR2 SQIVND (reference sequence). J gave up 5 bases and V 2 bases, and 6 bases lay outside the gene matches. CDR3 length equals 15 residues. CDR3 bases: TGTGCCAGTAGTATAAGTTACAGGGGTAACAATGAGCAGTTCTTC. Its protein is CASSISYRGNNEQFF.

This clone has a handful of counts. The rearrangement links TRBV27 to TRBJ2-3, with 8 bases identical to TRBD2. Trimming at V came to 8 bases and at J to 2 bases, leaving 12 bases not matched to a gene. Germline V gene data show CDR1 as MNHEY and CDR2 as SMNVEV (reference sequence). CDR3 length: 16 amino acids. CDR3 sequence reads: CASQGGRAGATDTQYF. In nucleotides, the CDR3 is TGTGCCAGCCAAGGCGGACGAGCGGGAGCCACAGATACGCAGTATTTT.

This chain uses TRBV7-2 with TRBJ1-3; D is uncertain. Deletions cut 4 bases from V and 2 bases from J, with 15 bases between. This CDR3 has 16 residues. Germline loops: CDR1 SGHTA, CDR2 FQGNSA. The CDR3 here is CASSSRAREAGNTIYF. Here the CDR3 DNA reads TGTGCCAGCAGCTCCCGGGCTAGGGAGGCTGGAAACACCATATATTTT.

The chain employs TRBV18 and TRBJ1-4; 9 bases match TRBD1. V dropped 3 bases and J dropped 6; count of bases not matched to a gene: 5. Germline V gene sequence: CDR1 KGHSH, CDR2 LQKENI. CDR3 length: 15 amino acids. CDR3 sequence: CASSPNRGRDEKLFF. The CDR3 nucleotides read TGTGCCAGCTCACCGAACAGGGGGCGAGATGAAAAACTGTTTTTT.

This chain connects TRBV19 to TRBJ1-4, with 7 bases lining up with TRBD1. Trimming at V came to 4 bases and at J to 3 bases, leaving 5 bases not matched to a gene. This CDR3 comprises 15 residues. Germline V gene lookup returns CDR1 LNHDA and CDR2 SQIVND (reference sequence). The CDR3 DNA follows: TGTGCCAGTAGTACCACCGGGACAGCTAATGAAAAACTGTTTTTT. Amino acid sequence: CASSTTGTANEKLFF.

In its sample, this clone was seen a few times. This chain uses TRBV4-1 with TRBJ2-2; D unclear. The CDR3 extends over 13 amino acids. In germline, CDR1 is MGHRA, CDR2 YSYEKL. V lost 4 bases and J 4 bases, leaving 7 bases between the germline ends. CDR3 region: CASSLVSTGELFF. DNA for the CDR3: TGCGCCAGCAGCCTAGTGAGCACCGGGGAGCTGTTTTTT.

V and J are TRBV7-9 and TRBJ1-3; 7 nucleotides agree with TRBD1. Germline V gene sequence: CDR1 SEHNR, CDR2 FQNEAQ (reference sequence). This CDR3 is built from 17 residues. The V gene end was trimmed by 2 bases and the J gene end by 2 bases; junction bases not matched to a gene: 9. CDR3 nucleotide sequence: TGTGCCAGCAGCTTATATGGGAGAGGGGGCACTGGAAACACCATATATTTT. Its protein is CASSLYGRGGTGNTIYF.

The V and J genes are TRBV4-2 and TRBJ2-2, with 7 bases that match TRBD2. Germline V gene lookup returns CDR1 LGHNA and CDR2 YNFKEQ. The length of the CDR3 is 18 residues. The V segment lost 4 bases and the J segment 8 bases; nucleotides outside the gene matches: 19. The CDR3 reads CASSLTSLAAKGLGELFF. As DNA, the CDR3 is TGTGCCAGCAGCCTAACGTCTCTAGCGGCGAAAGGGCTGGGGGAGCTGTTTTTT.

This rearrangement joins TRBV2 to TRBJ2-1; the match to TRBD2 covers 8 bases. The CDR3 runs to 12 residues. V lost 4 bases to trimming and J lost 9 bases; unmatched junction nucleotides: 2. Germline V lookup: CDR1 SNHLY, CDR2 FYNNEI. CDR3 loop: CASSGLAGEQFF. The CDR3 nucleotides are TGTGCCAGCAGTGGGCTAGCGGGTGAGCAGTTCTTC.

CDR3 residues: CASSSPGGNTIYF. In DNA form, the CDR3 reads TGTGCCAGCAGTTCCCCCGGGGGAAACACCATATATTTT. The genes are TRBV28 and TRBJ1-3, with D uncertain. Deletions cut 4 bases from V and 4 bases from J, with 8 bases between. The germline CDR1 and CDR2 sequences are MDHEN and SYDVKM. The CDR3 runs 13 residues.

The V call is TRBV11-2, the J call TRBJ2-1, with 14 nucleotides matching TRBD2. Germline V lookup: CDR1 SGHAT, CDR2 FQNNGV. V dropped 5 bases and J dropped 7; count of bases not matched to a gene: 4. The CDR3 has 15 amino acids. The CDR3: CASSPGTSGRNEQFF. Here the CDR3 DNA reads TGTGCCAGCAGCCCAGGGACTAGCGGGAGAAATGAGCAGTTCTTC.

The chain carries TRBV7-2 and TRBJ2-7; 9 bases fit TRBD2. The germline gives CDR1 SGHTA, CDR2 FQGNSA. CDR3 length: 14 amino acids. J gave up 2 bases and V 5 bases, and 4 bases lay outside the gene matches. The CDR3 sequence is CASSQTSGAYEQYF. As DNA, the CDR3 is TGTGCCAGCAGCCAGACTAGCGGAGCCTACGAGCAGTACTTC.

The CDR3, as DNA: TGCGCCAGCAGCACCCAAGGACAGAACTCCTACGAGCAGTACTTC. It translates to CASSTQGQNSYEQYF. The chain joins TRBV4-3 to TRBJ2-7, with D possibly matching TRBD1 (6 bases). The CDR3 is made up of 15 amino acids. V was pared by 5 bases and J by 0 bases, with 14 bases between. Looked up from germline, CDR1 is LGHNA and CDR2 is YSLEER.